This TCR beta chain was observed in a study of OX40 agonist ivuxolimab in advanced cancers. Clones were sequenced by immunoSEQ multiplex PCR, and TCRdb holds only the in-frame ones, with some missing. Of tens of thousands of clones listed, less than 95% were seen once; the top ten hold less than 0.35%. This clone was observed a single time. At one boundary the junction diverges from the germline segment, which might be a read error. The sample has other DNA sequences that encode this CDR3 too. CDR1 and CDR2 from the germline V gene are SEHNR and FQNEAQ (reference sequence). The CDR3 length is 15 residues.

This specimen consisted of CD4+ or CD8+ T cells sorted from blood, obtained in a trial of the OX40 agonist ivuxolimab. The gene calls are TRBV7-9 and TRBJ1-1; D unclear. This clonotype was obtained from an adult with an advanced solid tumor such as melanoma, head and neck, liver or kidney cancer. The DNA of the CDR3 is TGTGCCAGTAGCTCTCGGAGGGTGGTTGACACTGAAGCTTTCTTT. The encoded protein is CASSSRRVVDTEAFF.